These 21 T cell receptor beta chains were all obtained from the same sample, sequenced in a study of Ad26.COV2.S vaccination and SARS-CoV-2 variants. Treatment noted: about 20 received Ad26.COV2.S at low or high dose, single or two shots; 5 received placebo; per-sample allocation not given. Sampling happened 63 days after the first vaccine or placebo injection. Generated by immunoSEQ multiplex PCR, the TCRdb table keeps only in-frame clones and is missing some. The sample shows about 350,000 clones, approximately 86% of them seen only once. The input for sequencing was peripheral blood, taken in a trial of Ad26.COV2.S vaccine versus placebo. Every receptor here comes from a person aged 18-60 years who received the Ad26.COV2.S COVID-19 vaccine or a placebo.

The V call is TRBV28, the J call TRBJ2-7, with TRBD2 as a possible D gene (6 bases). Trimming removed 3 bases from V and 2 bases from J, with 11 bases in between. Germline V gene sequence: CDR1 MDHEN, CDR2 SYDVKM. This CDR3 contains 14 residues. CDR3 sequence (DNA): TGTGCCAGCAGTTTGGCGGGGAGGCCCTACGAGCAGTACTTC. This sequence encodes CASSLAGRPYEQYF. Looking up the rest from reference TRBV28 and TRBJ2-7 gives the full variable domain: DVKVTQSSRYLVKRTGEKVFLECVQDMDHENMFWYRQDPGLGLRLIYFSYDVKMKEKGDIPEGYSVSREKKERFSLILESASTNQTSMYLCASSLAGRPYEQYFGPGTRLTVT.

The chain is built from TRBV5-6 and TRBJ2-7; D is possibly TRBD2 (5 bases). V gave up 4 bases and J gave up 0 bases, with 14 bases separating them. CDR1 and CDR2 from the germline V gene are SGHDT and YYEEEE. The CDR3 is 15 residues long. CDR3 nucleotides: TGTGCCAGCAGCCGCATCGAGCGGAACTCCTACGAGCAGTACTTC. This sequence encodes CASSRIERNSYEQYF.

The chain carries TRBV5-5 and TRBJ2-7; D unclear. V shed 0 bases and J shed 0 bases, with 10 bases lying between them. Germline loops: CDR1 SGHKS, CDR2 YYEKEE (reference sequence). The CDR3 runs to 15 residues. The CDR3 sequence is CASSLAIQTSYEQYF. The CDR3 DNA reads as TGTGCCAGCAGCTTGGCCATACAGACCTCCTACGAGCAGTACTTC. Using reference TRBV5-5 and TRBJ2-7 for the parts outside the CDR3, the full variable domain is DAGVTQSPTHLIKTRGQQVTLRCSPISGHKSVSWYQQVLGQGPQFIFQYYEKEERGRGNFPDRFSARQFPNYSSELNVNALLLGDSALYLCASSLAIQTSYEQYFGPGTRLTVT.

The gene calls are TRBV12-3 or TRBV12-4 and TRBJ2-3, with D tentatively TRBD1 or TRBD2 (5 bases each). The CDR3 totals 13 residues. Trimming stripped 6 bases from V and 14 bases from J, with 21 bases between. Here the CDR3 DNA reads TGTGCCAGCAGACGTTCCGGGACCCCCGCGGCGTATTTT. Translating it yields CASRRSGTPAAYF.

The J gene is TRBJ1-1, the V gene TRBV27; 10 nucleotides align to TRBD1. The CDR3 has 15 residues. CDR1 is MNHEY and CDR2 is SMNVEV in the germline V gene (reference sequence). V lost 3 bases, J lost 6 bases, and 7 bases stayed unmatched. Here the CDR3 reads CASSFDRGRAAEAFF. CDR3 bases: TGTGCCAGCAGTTTCGACAGGGGGCGCGCGGCTGAAGCTTTCTTT.

The chain has TRBV2 and TRBJ2-7, with D uncertain. The ends were cut back, 1 base at V and 1 base at J, with 11 bases in the middle. Germline CDR1 SNHLY, CDR2 FYNNEI. The CDR3 covers 15 residues. In nucleotides, the CDR3 is TGTGCCAGCAGTGAAGTGGACGCCGTATCCTACGAGCAGTACTTC. It encodes CASSEVDAVSYEQYF. Filled out from reference TRBV2 and TRBJ2-7, the complete variable domain reads EPEVTQTPSHQVTQMGQEVILRCVPISNHLYFYWYRQILGQKVEFLVSFYNNEISEKSEIFDDQFSVERPDGSNFTLKIRSTKLEDSAMYFCASSEVDAVSYEQYFGPGTRLTVT.

The chain is built from TRBV6-5 and TRBJ1-2; D is unresolved. The germline V gene encodes CDR1 MNHEY and CDR2 SVGAGI. The CDR3 is 16 residues long. Deletions cut 2 bases from V and 0 bases from J, with 13 bases between. CDR3 region: CASSYVGGRANYGYTF. The CDR3 region has the DNA TGTGCCAGCAGTTACGTCGGTGGCAGAGCTAACTATGGCTACACCTTC.

The chain links TRBV4-2 to TRBJ2-7; 8 nucleotides match TRBD1. Per germline, CDR1 LGHNA and CDR2 YNFKEQ. This CDR3 has 13 amino acids. Trimming removed 0 bases from V and 6 bases from J; junction bases left unmatched: 1. The CDR3 DNA is TGTGCCAGCAGCCAAGAACAGGGGGGCGAGCAGTACTTC. Protein sequence: CASSQEQGGEQYF.

In this sample, this clone turned up once. CDR3 sequence (DNA): TGTGCCAGTAGTAAAAGGCTCGGGGAGACCCAGTACTTC. Translated, it gives CASSKRLGETQYF. This chain joins TRBV19 and TRBJ2-5; no reliable D call. Germline V CDR1 and CDR2: LNHDA, SQIVND (reference sequence). The CDR3 extends over 13 amino acids. V lost 4 bases to trimming and J lost 5 bases, with 11 bases between them.

This clone was picked up one time. V is TRBV12-3 or TRBV12-4 and J is TRBJ2-1; possible D gene TRBD2, 5 bases. CDR3 size: 12 residues. V gave up 7 bases and J gave up 4 bases, with 8 bases separating them. Written as DNA, the CDR3 is TGTGCCAGCATACTAGGGTACAATGAGCAGTTCTTC. Translating gives CASILGYNEQFF.

This rearrangement joins TRBV18 to TRBJ1-6; D ambiguous. Trimming shortened V by 2 bases and J by 5 bases, and 7 bases separated the two germline ends. Germline loops: CDR1 KGHSH, CDR2 LQKENI. The CDR3 has 14 residues. The CDR3, as DNA: TGTGCCAGCTCACCAGGGTGGGATAATTCACCCCTCCACTTT. Its translation: CASSPGWDNSPLHF.

The rearrangement joins TRBV5-6 to TRBJ1-3, with D hard to call. Between the trimmed V and J ends, which lost 4 bases and 0 bases, there was a span of 14 bases. Germline V CDR1 and CDR2: SGHDT, YYEEEE. The CDR3 length is 16 residues. This CDR3 is CASSPGLGRSGNTIYF. DNA of the CDR3: TGTGCCAGCAGCCCCGGGCTCGGGCGCTCTGGAAACACCATATATTTT.

The chain couples TRBV4-1 to TRBJ1-2; D gene unclear. The CDR3 runs 13 residues. CDR1 and CDR2 (germline): MGHRA, YSYEKL. With 1 base removed from V and 4 bases from J, the gap between germline ends came to 7 bases. The CDR3 region is CASSQVAAYGYTF. The DNA of the CDR3 is TGCGCCAGCAGCCAAGTGGCAGCCTATGGCTACACCTTC.

The rearrangement joins TRBV12-3 or TRBV12-4 to TRBJ1-1, with D uncertain. This CDR3 spans 13 amino acids. V was cut by 6 bases and J by 2 bases, with 10 bases left in between. The CDR3 bases are TGTGCCAGCAGCTACTATGGAAACACTGAAGCTTTCTTT. The encoded protein is CASSYYGNTEAFF.

Details on this clone: Additional DNA sequences in this sample encode the identical CDR3. The V and J genes are TRBV5-6 and TRBJ2-5; TRBD2 is a possible D gene (5 bases). The CDR3 loop spans 14 amino acids. Per the germline V gene, CDR1 is SGHDT and CDR2 is YYEEEE. V was trimmed by 0 bases and J by 1 base, leaving 7 bases between them. The CDR3 DNA is TGTGCCAGCAGCTTGGACGGGGTCCAAGAGACCCAGTACTTC. It specifies CASSLDGVQETQYF.

This chain uses TRBV28 with TRBJ2-2; D perhaps matches TRBD1 (5 bases). Trimming took 6 bases from V and 8 from J, leaving 16 bases between them. The CDR3 has 14 residues. CDR1 and CDR2 (germline): MDHEN, SYDVKM. The CDR3 reads CASSLTSGIGELFF. The CDR3, as DNA: TGTGCCAGCAGCCTTACCTCAGGGATTGGGGAGCTGTTTTTT.

The chain couples TRBV5-1 to TRBJ1-3, with 8 bases identical to TRBD1. After removal of 1 base from V and 2 bases from J, the junction contained 2 bases not matched to a gene. The CDR3 is made up of 15 amino acids. Germline CDR1 reads SGHRS; CDR2 reads YFSETQ. The CDR3 DNA sequence: TGCGCCAGCAGCTTGAGGACAGGGCCTGGAAACACCATATATTTT. It yields the protein CASSLRTGPGNTIYF. Using reference TRBV5-1 and TRBJ1-3 for the parts outside the CDR3, the full variable domain is KAGVTQTPRYLIKTRGQQVTLSCSPISGHRSVSWYQQTPGQGLQFLFEYFSETQRNKGNFPGRFSGRQFSNSRSEMNVSTLELGDSALYLCASSLRTGPGNTIYFGEGSWLTVV.

V usage is TRBV19 and J usage is TRBJ1-5, with D possibly TRBD1 on 6 matching bases. The CDR3 is 13 amino acids. Germline values: CDR1 LNHDA, CDR2 SQIVND (reference sequence). Trimming shortened V by 7 bases and J by 5 bases, and 12 bases separated the two germline ends. The CDR3 loop reads CASTQGLYQPQHF. The CDR3 bases are TGTGCCAGTACACAGGGACTATATCAGCCCCAGCATTTT.

This clone was picked up a small number of times. The CDR3, as DNA: TGTGCCAGCAGCCCTCCCGGCCGGAGGAGGGACGAGCAGTACTTC. Translated: CASSPPGRRRDEQYF. The chain carries TRBV5-4 and TRBJ2-7, with D possibly being TRBD2 (6 bases). From germline, CDR1 is SGHNT and CDR2 YYREEE (reference sequence). Trimming cost V 4 bases and J 5 bases, with 19 bases left between them. The CDR3 sequence is 15 residues long.

The J gene is TRBJ2-7, the V gene TRBV14, with unresolved D. Germline V lookup: CDR1 SGHDN, CDR2 FVKESK. V lost 3 bases to trimming and J lost 2 bases, with 2 bases between them. This CDR3 has 11 amino acids. The chain's CDR3 is CASSHTYEQYF. In DNA, the CDR3 is TGTGCCAGCAGCCATACCTACGAGCAGTACTTC. Drawing the rest from reference TRBV14 and TRBJ2-7, the complete variable domain is EAGVTQFPSHSVIEKGQTVTLRCDPISGHDNLYWYRRVMGKEIKFLLHFVKESKQDESGMPNNRFLAERTGGTYSTLKVQPAELEDSGVYFCASSHTYEQYFGPGTRLTVT.

The sample holds one count of this clone. This chain links TRBV12-3 or TRBV12-4 with TRBJ1-2; a weak D match, TRBD1 (5 bases). This CDR3 contains 13 residues. Trimming took 3 bases from V and 4 from J, leaving 9 bases between them. CDR3 loop: CASSFDRSYGYTF. Here the CDR3 DNA reads TGTGCCAGCAGTTTTGACAGATCCTATGGCTACACCTTC.